The present entry profiles one T cell receptor beta chain with its context. Its antigen is still unknown. No much larger clone exists at a distance of one base, and base qualities are not known. The cohort comprised hundreds of healthy bone marrow donors. All cohort members were sampled while nominally healthy, although unrecorded immune exposures were likely present. The donor tested CMV seronegative, placing the donor among the 350 to 400 seronegative members of the cohort. Every donor gave a peripheral blood sample, and the peripheral blood mononuclear cells from that sample were used for TCR beta sequencing. The Qiagen DNeasy Blood Extraction Kit was used to extract genomic DNA from the blood cell samples. Libraries were built with the immunoSEQ multiplex PCR assay. The multiplex PCR relied on a mix of 60 forward primers for TCR Vbeta segments and 13 reverse primers for TCR Jbeta segments. The CDR3 region of rearranged TCR beta genes was amplified from genomic DNA with a multiplex PCR assay. The amplified TCR beta libraries were sequenced on the Illumina HiSeq System as 87-base-pair reads. The published analysis was carried out like this. A later analysis counted 75 million to 100 million unique TCR beta chains across the approximately 700 repertoires, and roughly 10 million of these chains were shared by at least two donors. A nearest-neighbor algorithm error-corrected the raw reads and collapsed the reads into unique sequences, merging closely related sequences to remove PCR and sequencing errors. V, D and J gene segments were assigned by aligning CDR3 sequences to IMGT reference sequences. For a sequence to be retained, at least a six-nucleotide match to both a V gene segment and a J gene segment was required. Rearrangements were called productive when the CDR3 lacked stop codons and stayed in frame with V and J; all others were non-productive. CDR3 was defined by IMGT convention, running from the second conserved V-encoded cysteine to the conserved J-encoded phenylalanine. Sequences without an unambiguous match to a single V gene segment were excluded from the earlier analysis of almost 600 of the donors. In an earlier analysis of about 590 of the donors, a V segment was called functional when productive rearrangements were above 56.7%, and segregating when the standard deviation between donors exceeded 5%. A statistical classification framework was developed to diagnose cytomegalovirus status using the catalog of TCR beta chain sequences. In a later analysis, TCR nucleotide sequences were compared against IMGT/GENE-DB human TR gene sequences so that V and J genes could be assigned. The TCRdist pipeline was used in a later analysis to assign CDR3 sequences and most-parsimonious VDJ recombination scenarios. In a later analysis, each TCR beta chain was defined by its CDR3 amino acid sequence together with its V-gene family, and reads lacking a unique V-gene family were excluded. To address suspected cross-contamination and a sequencing artifact, a later analysis removed 592 highly shared, low-generation-probability nucleotide sequences. For each public chain, a later analysis derived a clonal expansion index from normalized ranks of inferred template counts within each repertoire. Generation probabilities in a later analysis came from a VDJ recombination model fitted to out-of-frame rearrangements, and those results were checked against IGoR. A later analysis scored TCR-TCR, TCR-HLA and TCR-CMV co-occurrence with hypergeometric tests, applying a repertoire-size bias correction to TCR pairs. In a later analysis, false discovery rates were estimated by permuting HLA or CMV assignments 20 times. In a later analysis, co-occurring TCRs were grouped with DBSCAN, and TCRdist sequence similarity was added when clustering was performed within HLA-allele-positive subsets. Co-occurrence clustering excluded repertoires with fewer than 30,000 or more than 120,000 public chains, plus five with anomalous nucleotide sharing. TCRdb's version of the immuneACCESS table is confined to in-frame rearrangements and falls short of the full clone set. An unresolved V gene accounts for under half of the shortfall where checked; the remainder is of unknown origin. D and trimming come from the DNA, and the V and J calls and clone size come from that table. The sample records 150,000 to 200,000 clones, roughly 85% of which are singletons. About 2% of the sample goes to the ten largest clones.

The CDR3 covers 16 residues, taking in both the cysteine and the phenylalanine. The kept DNA is CDR3 alone, 48 bases in frame from the first base. V sheds 0 bases and J sheds 0 bases, leaving 9 bases between their ends. CDR1 and CDR2, looked up from the germline V gene, are SGHRS and YFSETQ. This entry comes from a study of cytomegalovirus exposure and HLA in healthy donors (dated by TCRdb to 2016 to 2017). With regard to the full study: In an earlier analysis of several hundred of the donors, approximately 300 Gb of sequence data and 90 million to 120 million unique TCR beta sequences from about 190 million T cells were reported. About 300 gigabases of sequencing data and some 85 million unique TCR sequences were included in an early release covering several hundred HLA-typed donors. Of the 350 to 400 genotyped donors, approximately 83% fell in the genetic ancestry cluster associated with self-reported Caucasian donors. The study aimed to test whether cataloging public T cell receptors could reveal signatures of past pathogen exposure. The study profiled the T cell repertoires of more than 500 subjects by immunosequencing and related them to cytomegalovirus serostatus. In addition to the first cohort of 666 subjects, a separate validation cohort of under 150 different subjects was used. The study combined high-throughput TCR immunosequencing, statistical association of individual TCRs with disease status, and machine learning to predict cytomegalovirus infection status. In a later analysis, previously published TCR beta repertoires from 600 to 850 donors were re-analyzed and high-resolution HLA genotyping was added so that TCR occurrence patterns could be studied. The later analysis used no new phenotypic data to find candidate immune exposures, relying instead on TCR beta sequences and their occurrence across donors. An earlier analysis of 587 of the donors applied high-throughput TCR beta sequencing to assess whether each TCR beta V gene segment acted as functional or pseudogenic. Donor age, sex, ethnicity and CMV serostatus were collected together with the repertoire data. In a later genetic analysis, genome-wide SNP genotypes for about 65% of the 666 donors were used, and that subset was treated as a discovery cohort. Every repertoire in the discovery cohort had been generated on one and the same sequencing platform. HLA typing covered class I and class II loci at four-digit resolution. The number of typed donors differed by locus: about 629-630 for A, B, C, DRB1 and DQB1; 500 to 550 for DQA1; some 610 for DPA1; and around 470 for DPB1. Four or five DR-DQ haplotypes were handled as single units for association and clustering because linkage in the cohort was strong. Across approximately 400 genotyped donors of the cohort, an average of roughly 200,000 unique TCR beta nucleotide sequences per donor were sequenced, and roughly a sixth of those sequences were non-productive.

What the authors observed across the whole study: A later analysis found that TCR association rates varied across HLA loci, with DRB1 alleles showing the most associated TCRs and HLA-C alleles the fewest. A further reported finding was that TCR beta sequences accurately predicted the HLA-A and HLA-B alleles for most subjects in the first cohort. An association between a missense DCLRE1C variant and V-gene and J-gene trimming of TCR beta chains was found in a later genetic analysis and replicated in an independent cohort. A cluster of highly shared sequence variants was judged likely to represent a technical artifact of the sequencing pipeline. Cytomegalovirus status was reported to be diagnosed by the classifier with high specificity and sensitivity in both the original and validation cohorts. While some public TCRs were present in many individuals, most TCR sequences turned up only very rarely across donors. Compared with the roughly 700-donor mean, donors in an Asian-associated ancestry cluster had fewer N-insertions in productive TCRs, according to a later genetic analysis. According to a later analysis, most CMV-associated TCR beta chains appeared to be HLA-restricted, and the HLA associations seemed to be driven largely by CMV exposure. The authors suggested that the approach could potentially be extended to other disease states and immunological phenotypes. In a later analysis, HLA-associated TCR beta chains showed more clonal expansion and lower generation probabilities than non-associated chains that were equally common. Because counts were too low, seventeen rarely observed V segments, including chromosome 9 orphons, were excluded from the earlier analysis of around 640 of the donors. According to a later analysis, parvovirus B19, influenza, CMV and Epstein-Barr virus appeared linked to several top co-occurrence clusters. For the cohort, immune exposure information was limited to CMV serostatus. Some IMGT-functional V segments, including TRBV6-2 and TRBV6-3, could not be told apart with the 87-base-pair reads, so those segments were excluded. When HLA alleles, especially DR and DQ, strongly co-occurred, attributing TCR associations to individual alleles was difficult. Three of the identified cytomegalovirus-associated TCR beta chains were confirmed in vitro to be specific for cytomegalovirus antigens. An earlier analysis of some 560 of the donors showed that most TCR beta V segments appeared in productive rearrangements either about 87% or about 30% of the time, which broadly matched IMGT annotations. Sequencing depth was assumed to be roughly uniform across donors in the presence/absence analyses, though that assumption may not hold. In the study, some 160 TCR beta chains were listed as associated with cytomegalovirus. Correlated functional status among segregating V segments might be attributable to linkage disequilibrium, but an unknown experimental factor could not be ruled out. Because some donors lacked HLA typing at each locus, the association tests relied only on the typed subset. The cohort was sequenced for TCR beta chains only, and without alpha or paired-chain data the features that could be detected were limited. In a later analysis, about 17,000 TCR beta sequences were associated with specific HLA alleles at a false discovery rate of 0.05.

The receptor comes from a woman aged 50 to 65 in good health and CMV-seronegative. Source material: PBMCs. The rearranged chain carries TRBV5-1 and TRBJ2-2; the D segment could be TRBD2, given 5 matching bases. Here the CDR3 is given as CASSLVGSPNTGELFF. The DNA is as follows: TGCGCCAGCAGCTTGGTTGGGAGCCCGAACACCGGGGAGCTGTTTTTT. The entire variable domain, with the stretches around the CDR3 drawn from the reference TRBV5-1 and TRBJ2-2 proteins, is KAGVTQTPRYLIKTRGQQVTLSCSPISGHRSVSWYQQTPGQGLQFLFEYFSETQRNKGNFPGRFSGRQFSNSRSEMNVSTLELGDSALYLCASSLVGSPNTGELFFGEGSRLTVL.